This record looks at one T cell receptor beta chain sequence and its context. The CDR3 is made up of 15 amino acids. The germline gives CDR1 LNHDA, CDR2 SQIVND (reference sequence). V gave up 5 bases and J gave up 1 base; unmatched junction bases: 4. The data belong to a study of cytomegalovirus exposure and HLA in healthy donors. The PCR employed 60 Vbeta primers together with 13 Jbeta primers. Profiling relied on immunoSEQ multiplex PCR, and the TCRdb table lists in-frame clones only, not all of them. The sample includes roughly 140,000 clones, 78% of them seen just once. The chain is built from TRBV19 and TRBJ2-4, with TRBD1 identical over 8 bases. The TCR sequence derives from a male donor in good health and CMV-seronegative. The sequencing input was PBMCs. CDR3 in amino acids: CASSDRGLAKNIQYF. Here the CDR3 DNA reads TGTGCCAGTAGTGACAGGGGTCTTGCCAAAAACATTCAGTACTTC.